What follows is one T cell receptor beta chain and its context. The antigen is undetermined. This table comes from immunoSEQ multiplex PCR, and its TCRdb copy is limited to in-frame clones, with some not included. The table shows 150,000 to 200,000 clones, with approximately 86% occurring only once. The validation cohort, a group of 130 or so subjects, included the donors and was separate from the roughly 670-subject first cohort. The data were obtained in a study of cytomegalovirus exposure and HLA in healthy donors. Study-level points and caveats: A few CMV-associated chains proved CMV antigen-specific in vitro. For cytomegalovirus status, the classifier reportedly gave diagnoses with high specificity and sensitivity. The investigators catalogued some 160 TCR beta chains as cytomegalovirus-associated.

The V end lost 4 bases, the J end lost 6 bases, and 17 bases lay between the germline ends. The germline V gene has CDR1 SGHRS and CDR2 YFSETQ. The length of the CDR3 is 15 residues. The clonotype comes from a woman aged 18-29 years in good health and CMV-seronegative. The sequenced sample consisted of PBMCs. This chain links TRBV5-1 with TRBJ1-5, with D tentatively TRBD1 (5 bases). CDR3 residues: CASSPWGGEGQPQHF. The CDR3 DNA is TGCGCCAGCAGCCCGTGGGGGGGAGAAGGTCAGCCCCAGCATTTT.